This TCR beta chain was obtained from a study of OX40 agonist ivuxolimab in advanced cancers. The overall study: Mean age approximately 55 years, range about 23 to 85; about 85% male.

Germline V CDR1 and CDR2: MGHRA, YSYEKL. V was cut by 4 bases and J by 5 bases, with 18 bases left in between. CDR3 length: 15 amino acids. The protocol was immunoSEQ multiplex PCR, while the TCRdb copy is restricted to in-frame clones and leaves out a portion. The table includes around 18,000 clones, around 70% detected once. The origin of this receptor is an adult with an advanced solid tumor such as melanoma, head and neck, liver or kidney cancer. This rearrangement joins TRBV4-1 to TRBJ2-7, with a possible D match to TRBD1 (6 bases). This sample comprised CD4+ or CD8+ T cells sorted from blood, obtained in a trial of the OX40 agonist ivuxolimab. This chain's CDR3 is CASSRLTGARDEQYF. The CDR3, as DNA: TGCGCCAGCAGCCGACTGACAGGCGCTAGGGACGAGCAGTACTTC.